This T cell receptor beta chain was documented in a study of T cell changes during pregnancy in multiple sclerosis. The method was immunoSEQ multiplex PCR; TCRdb's version includes in-frame clones alone and lacks a portion of them. The data contain roughly 110,000 clones, just under 95% of them seen just once; the ten biggest clones take up 1.6%. The CDR3 is 12 amino acids. Germline V CDR1 and CDR2: MNHEY, SMNVEV (reference sequence). The J segment lost 7 bases and the V segment lost 6 bases, leaving 6 bases of the junction unmatched. The sequence was obtained from a female donor with multiple sclerosis, enrolled in a pregnancy study. The chain joins TRBV27 to TRBJ2-7; the match to TRBD1 covers 7 bases. Sequenced material: peripheral blood, taken after pregnancy. CDR3 residues: CASRTGAREQYF. Written as DNA, the CDR3 is TGTGCCAGCAGAACAGGGGCTCGAGAGCAGTACTTC.